This T cell receptor beta chain was recovered during a study of early T cells in non-severe SARS-CoV-2 infection. Study-wide background: Whole-blood bulk RNA, unsorted, was sequenced, and chains were unpaired. Whole-study findings and limits: Sequences matched to VDJdb favored anti-spike CD8 responses, while private and CD4 specificities were missed.

The CDR3 totals 15 residues. The J segment lost 2 bases and the V segment lost 5 bases, leaving 9 bases of the junction unmatched. Germline V lookup: CDR1 SGHTA, CDR2 FQGNSA. Unique molecular identifiers (one per individual cDNA molecule) were attached. TCRdb reanalysed the 5' RACE reads using MiXCR and keeps one entry per CDR3 protein. This sample carries more than 65,000 distinct CDR3 sequences, approximately 14% of them seen once, and the ten largest clones take roughly 3.7%. Concerning this clonotype itself: Its antigen is unknown.

The sequence derives from an adult who was a healthcare worker with PCR-confirmed SARS-CoV-2 infection or an uninfected control (not recorded which). Sequenced here: whole blood, sampled at baseline. The gene calls are TRBV7-2 and TRBJ2-7; 7 positions match TRBD2. The CDR3 DNA is TGTGCCAGCAGCCTTAGCGGGTTTGCCGCCTACGAGCAGTACTTC. Translation: CASSLSGFAAYEQYF. The variable domain in full, with the rest retrieved from reference TRBV7-2 and TRBJ2-7, is GAGVSQSPSNKVTEKGKDVELRCDPISGHTALYWYRQSLGQGLEFLIYFQGNSAPDKSGLPSDRFSAERTGGSVSTLTIQRTQQEDSAVYLCASSLSGFAAYEQYFGPGTRLTVT.